This passage covers 7 T cell receptor beta chains from one sample sequenced in a study of blood T cells in healthy people across ages. It was with a sample-barcoded 5' primer and a J-beta primer mix that a second PCR of about 7 to 12 cycles was run. TCRdb re-derived calls from the 5' RACE reads in MiXCR, one entry per CDR3 protein. Of 650,000 to 700,000 distinct CDR3 sequences in the sample, under 65% were seen once. Sequencing was carried out using blood. These TCRs come from a woman older than 75 in good health.

The chain has TRBV20-1 and TRBJ2-2; TRBD1 aligns across 7 bases. The CDR3 consists of 13 residues. Germline-derived CDR1 and CDR2 are DFQATT and SNEGSKA (reference sequence). V lost 6 bases to trimming and J lost 4 bases; unmatched junction nucleotides: 5. The CDR3 reads CSAWGQLTGELFF. Written as DNA, the CDR3 is TGCAGTGCCTGGGGACAGCTCACCGGGGAGCTGTTTTTT.

This clonotype was counted ten times or more. The chain joins TRBV12-3 or TRBV12-4 to TRBJ1-2; D gene uncertain. The ends were cut back, 7 bases at V and 3 bases at J, with 6 bases in the middle. The CDR3 consists of 11 residues. CDR3 nucleotides: TGTGCCAGCAAAAGGGACTATGGCTACACCTTC. It encodes CASKRDYGYTF.

The CDR3 DNA is TGCAGCGTAGGGATCCCCTTCACAGATACGCAGTATTTT. As protein: CSVGIPFTDTQYF. V and J are TRBV29-1 and TRBJ2-3, with D hard to call. The CDR3 consists of 13 residues. Germline loops: CDR1 SQVTM, CDR2 ANQGSEA. Trimming stripped 6 bases from V and 2 bases from J, with 12 bases between.

The chain uses TRBV7-2 and TRBJ2-4; D is unclear. Trimming took off 3 bases at V and 13 bases at J, with 22 bases between the two ends. Germline assignment: CDR1 SGHTA and CDR2 FQGNSA. The CDR3 length is 15 residues. The chain's CDR3 is CASSLGRGLYKEQYF. The CDR3 nucleotides are TGTGCCAGCAGCTTGGGAAGAGGTCTGTACAAGGAGCAGTACTTC.

The V gene is TRBV29-1, the J gene TRBJ1-2; 7 bases are shared with TRBD1. The CDR3 is 14 amino acids. Germline CDR1 and CDR2: SQVTM and ANQGSEA. J gave up 3 bases and V 6 bases, and 10 bases lay outside the gene matches. Written as DNA, the CDR3 is TGCAGCGTCCGGAAACCGGGACAGTACTATGGCTACACCTTC. It specifies CSVRKPGQYYGYTF.

The rearrangement uses TRBV18 and TRBJ2-7, with 7 nucleotides matching TRBD1. CDR1 is KGHSH and CDR2 is LQKENI in the germline V gene. The CDR3 contains 15 residues. The V and J ends lost 3 bases and 2 bases, in that order; junction bases with no gene match: 7. This CDR3 is CASSPRGQRTYEQYF. As DNA, the CDR3 is TGTGCCAGCTCACCCCGGGGACAGAGGACCTACGAGCAGTACTTC.

Worth noting for this clonotype: One end of the junction varies from germline; a read error may be responsible. The chain carries TRBV7-9 and TRBJ2-2; the D gene is possibly TRBD1 (6 bases). Germline V gene lookup returns CDR1 SEHNR and CDR2 FQNEAQ (reference sequence). The CDR3 contains 15 residues. CDR3 residues: CAGSYRDIGTGELFF. CDR3 DNA: TGTGCCGGCAGCTACCGGGACATAGGCACCGGGGAGCTGTTTTTT.